The entry below gives a single TCR beta chain sequence along with its context. This clonotype was recorded at least ten times. It lacks a known antigen. Base-call qualities are not available, and no considerably larger clone is one nucleotide away. The study was a case-control design nested within a healthcare worker cohort in London, UK, with weekly nasopharyngeal swab PCR tests and blood sampling. Healthcare workers were recruited during the week of the UK lockdown, between 23 and 31 March 2020, and followed weekly for up to roughly 16 weeks. This entry is derived from a study of early T cells in non-severe SARS-CoV-2 infection (dated by TCRdb to the early 2020s). About the study as a whole: TCR sequencing used bulk RNA from unsorted whole blood, so alpha and beta chains could not be paired.

The receptor library was made with 5' RACE. Instrument on record: NextSeq 500. The TCR library protocol attached unique molecular identifiers to individual cDNA molecules to correct for sequencing error and PCR bias. Both TCR alpha and beta chains were sequenced, and tight co-correlation was observed between alpha and beta sequence abundances in each sample. The authors' analysis ran thus. Decombinator V4 was used to annotate TCR sequences for V gene, J gene and CDR3. Expanded TCRs were defined as changing significantly between any two time points under a Poisson model with p below 0.0001. TCR abundances were normalised to the total number of TCRs sequenced in each sample and reported as counts per million. TRAV1-2 paired with TRAJ12, TRAJ20 or TRAJ33 defined MAIT TCRs, while TRAV10 paired with TRAJ18 defined iNKT TCRs. VDJdb, accessed on 1 November 2021, was searched for TCRs annotated for CMV, EBV and SARS-CoV-2, and TCRs annotated for more than one antigen were excluded. TCRdb reran the public reads through fastp at Q25 and MiXCR, keeping productive beta chains. Identical CDR3 proteins give one entry, which carries the most common genes and DNA. The V and J calls and clone size are TCRdb's, not the authors'. The table for this sample lists some 60,000 distinct CDR3 sequences; over 7.5% of them were counted only once. The ten largest clones represent 8.6% of the sample.

V is reduced by 5 bases and J by 5 bases, leaving a spacing of 9 bases between them. Inclusive of the bounding cysteine and phenylalanine, the CDR3 is 12 residues long. The entry retains the CDR3 DNA only, 36 bases that are in frame from base 1. The germline V gene encodes CDR1 SGHAT and CDR2 FQNNGV. Summary of the overall study and its limitations: Matching against VDJdb was skewed toward anti-spike CD8 responses, likely underestimated virus-specific expansions, and missed private and CD4 specificities.

Here the chain combines TRBV11-2 and TRBJ1-2; TRBD1 is possibly the D segment (5 matching bases). Sequencing was carried out using whole blood. This receptor was identified in an adult who was a healthcare worker with PCR-confirmed SARS-CoV-2 infection or an uninfected control (not recorded which). This receptor carries the CDR3 CASSLRQYGYTF. The DNA reads as follows: TGTGCCAGCAGCCTAAGACAGTATGGCTACACCTTC.